The 27 T cell receptor beta chains below all came from one sample that was sequenced in a study of blood T cell repertoires in COVID-19. TCRdb keeps only in-frame clones here, not all; method: immunoSEQ multiplex PCR. The profile shows approximately 200,000 clones, under 85% of them singletons. Material for sequencing was peripheral blood. The source of these receptors is a woman aged 80 or over with COVID-19, enrolled during active disease.

In DNA form, the CDR3 reads TGTGCCAGTAGACACTGGAACACTGAAGCTTTCTTT. As protein: CASRHWNTEAFF. This chain links TRBV6-5 with TRBJ1-1; D is unresolved. With 9 bases removed from V and 1 base from J, the gap between germline ends came to 9 bases. Germline lookup yields CDR1 MNHEY and CDR2 SVGAGI. This CDR3 contains 12 residues.

The V call is TRBV6-5, the J call TRBJ1-1, with TRBD1 identical over 7 bases. Germline V gives CDR1 MNHEY, CDR2 SVGAGI. The J segment lost 4 bases and the V segment lost 4 bases, leaving 3 bases of the junction unmatched. This CDR3 is 13 amino acids long. CDR3 residues: CASSSTGATEAFF. The CDR3, as DNA: TGTGCCAGCAGTTCAACAGGGGCCACTGAAGCTTTCTTT.

The CDR3 DNA sequence: TGTGCCAGCAGCCAAGTCTCTGAAGCTTTCTTT. It is translated as CASSQVSEAFF. The V call is TRBV3-1 (or the pseudogene TRBV3-2), the J call TRBJ1-1; D not certain. The CDR3 consists of 11 residues. Germline values: CDR1 LGHDT, CDR2 YNNKEL (reference sequence). Trimming cost V 1 base and J 6 bases, with 3 bases left between them.

The rearrangement joins TRBV10-2 to TRBJ1-1; D possibly corresponds to TRBD1 (5 bases). The V end lost 10 bases, the J end lost 0 bases, and 12 bases lay between the germline ends. The germline V gene encodes CDR1 WSHSY and CDR2 SAAADI. The CDR3 sequence is 13 residues long. The CDR3 is CATRPGMNTEAFF. The CDR3 DNA reads as TGCGCCACCAGGCCAGGGATGAACACTGAAGCTTTCTTT.

This clone showed up just once. J is TRBJ1-1 and V is TRBV29-1; 8 bases match TRBD1. After removal of 4 bases from V and 4 bases from J, the junction contained 5 bases not matched to a gene. CDR3 length: 13 amino acids. Germline V gene data show CDR1 as SQVTM and CDR2 as ANQGSEA. CDR3 in DNA: TGCAGCGTTGCTGACAGGGGTATCACTGAAGCTTTCTTT. Its protein product is CSVADRGITEAFF.

V is TRBV5-5 and J is TRBJ1-1; 7 nucleotides match TRBD1. This CDR3 has 13 residues. Looked up from germline, CDR1 is SGHKS and CDR2 is YYEKEE (reference sequence). The J segment lost 4 bases and the V segment lost 3 bases, leaving 3 bases of the junction unmatched. The CDR3 DNA reads TGTGCCAGCAGCTGGACAGGTATCACTGAAGCTTTCTTT. It codes for CASSWTGITEAFF.

This clone was picked up many times. The V call is TRBV2, the J call TRBJ1-5, with D unresolved. The CDR3 runs to 13 residues. Germline-derived CDR1 and CDR2 are SNHLY and FYNNEI. With 4 bases removed from V and 4 bases from J, the gap between germline ends came to 8 bases. CDR3 region: CASSAGENQPQHF. CDR3 coding DNA: TGTGCCAGCAGTGCTGGGGAGAATCAGCCCCAGCATTTT.

The gene calls are TRBV7-9 and TRBJ2-5; 9 bases agree with TRBD1. The V gene end was trimmed by 4 bases and the J gene end by 5 bases; junction bases not matched to a gene: 8. CDR1 and CDR2 (germline): SEHNR, FQNEAQ (reference sequence). This CDR3 spans 15 amino acids. Written as DNA, the CDR3 is TGTGCCAGCAGCTCCGGGACAGGGTTATTGGAGACCCAGTACTTC. Protein: CASSSGTGLLETQYF.

V gene TRBV28 combines with J gene TRBJ2-7, with a tentative D call TRBD2 (7 bases). Germline values: CDR1 MDHEN, CDR2 SYDVKM. This CDR3 comprises 17 residues. The V end was cut by 4 bases, the J end by 2 bases, with 21 bases between. In DNA, the CDR3 is TGTGCCAGCAGTTCGGGGGTTGGCGGGGGCCTTACCTACGAGCAGTACTTC. This encodes CASSSGVGGGLTYEQYF. Combining the CDR3 with reference TRBV28 and TRBJ2-7 gives the whole variable domain DVKVTQSSRYLVKRTGEKVFLECVQDMDHENMFWYRQDPGLGLRLIYFSYDVKMKEKGDIPEGYSVSREKKERFSLILESASTNQTSMYLCASSSGVGGGLTYEQYFGPGTRLTVT.

This clone was observed a handful of times. The chain joins TRBV29-1 to TRBJ2-7; 16 bases agree with TRBD2. The CDR3 consists of 16 residues. J was trimmed by 2 bases and V by 7 bases; bases with no gene match: 8. Per germline, CDR1 SQVTM and CDR2 ANQGSEA. CDR3 nucleotide sequence: TGCAGCGCTGCGGGACTAGCGGGAGGGCCCACCTACGAGCAGTACTTC. The encoded protein is CSAAGLAGGPTYEQYF.

The J gene is TRBJ2-1, the V gene TRBV15; 13 nucleotides match TRBD2. The CDR3 spans 17 residues. Unmatched junction bases numbered 8, after V lost 4 bases and J lost 5 bases. Germline CDR1 reads LNHNV; CDR2 reads YYDKDF (reference sequence). CDR3: CATSTLEGLAGDNEQFF. The CDR3 nucleotides read TGTGCCACCAGCACCCTGGAAGGACTAGCGGGGGACAATGAGCAGTTCTTC.

In DNA, the CDR3 is TGTGCCAGCAGTGGTTCGACAGGGGGTGAGGGCAATCAGCCCCAGCATTTT. Its protein is CASSGSTGGEGNQPQHF. The chain couples TRBV6-1 to TRBJ1-5, with 9 positions matching TRBD1. The CDR3 is 17 residues long. CDR1 MNHNS and CDR2 SASEGT come from the germline V gene. The trim removed 4 bases at V and 2 bases at J, leaving 9 bases unmatched.

J is TRBJ1-3 and V is TRBV6-4; D perhaps matches TRBD1 (6 bases). V gave up 0 bases and J gave up 0 bases, with 12 bases separating them. Germline V gene lookup returns CDR1 MRHNA and CDR2 SNTAGT. The CDR3 totals 17 residues. CDR3 DNA sequence: TGTGCCAGCAGTGACTCGGGGACAAGCTACTCTGGAAACACCATATATTTT. It codes for CASSDSGTSYSGNTIYF.

The chain joins TRBV3-1 (or the pseudogene TRBV3-2) to TRBJ1-5, with no clear D. Germline V gene data show CDR1 as LGHDT and CDR2 as YNNKEL (reference sequence). Trimming took 6 bases from V and 0 from J, leaving 6 bases between them. The CDR3 is 13 residues long. CDR3: CASSAYSNQPQHF. CDR3 DNA: TGTGCCAGCAGTGCGTATAGCAATCAGCCCCAGCATTTT.

The V call is TRBV19, the J call TRBJ1-2; a possible D gene is TRBD1 (6 bases). Germline assignment: CDR1 LNHDA and CDR2 SQIVND (reference sequence). CDR3 size: 15 residues. V was trimmed by 4 bases and J by 7 bases, leaving 19 bases between them. The CDR3 here is CASSSPGRGASGYTF. The CDR3 nucleotides read TGTGCCAGTAGTAGCCCCGGCAGGGGTGCTTCTGGCTACACCTTC. The entire variable domain, with the rest obtained from reference TRBV19 and TRBJ1-2, is as follows: DGGITQSPKYLFRKEGQNVTLSCEQNLNHDAMYWYRQDPGQGLRLIYYSQIVNDFQKGDIAEGYSVSREKKESFPLTVTSAQKNPTAFYLCASSSPGRGASGYTFGSGTRLTVV.

The V gene is TRBV4-1, the J gene TRBJ2-2; TRBD2 agrees at 10 bases. V gave up 6 bases and J gave up 5 bases; unmatched junction bases: 3. The CDR3 contains 14 residues. CDR1 and CDR2 from the germline V gene are MGHRA and YSYEKL. CDR3 in DNA: TGCGCCAGCAGAAGACTAGCGGGTACCGGGGAGCTGTTTTTT. Amino acid sequence: CASRRLAGTGELFF.

V usage is TRBV7-2 and J usage is TRBJ1-2, with D possibly being TRBD1 (5 bases). Trimming took 5 bases from V and 8 from J, leaving 18 bases between them. Per the germline V gene, CDR1 is SGHTA and CDR2 is FQGNSA. This CDR3 is 14 amino acids long. The CDR3 loop is CASSQGLADEGYTF. In DNA form, the CDR3 reads TGTGCCAGCAGCCAGGGCCTCGCTGATGAGGGCTACACCTTC.

The CDR3 DNA is TGTGCCAGCAGCTTAACGGGGGACAGGAATGAGCAGTTCTTC. It encodes CASSLTGDRNEQFF. The chain has TRBV7-3 and TRBJ2-1, with 8 bases aligning to TRBD1. This CDR3 spans 14 amino acids. From germline, CDR1 is SGHTA and CDR2 FQGTGA. With 0 bases clipped from V and 7 bases from J, the junction kept 2 bases outside the gene matches.

The chain employs TRBV5-1 and TRBJ2-1, with 7 bases aligning to TRBD1. Germline V gene data show CDR1 as SGHRS and CDR2 as YFSETQ. The junction had 6 bases not matched to a gene; V was cut back by 3 bases and J by 6 bases. The CDR3 spans 14 residues. The CDR3 DNA reads TGCGCCAGCAGCTCGGGACAGCCCGGCAATGAGCAGTTCTTC. Encoded protein: CASSSGQPGNEQFF.

This rearrangement joins TRBV7-8 to TRBJ2-7, with 9 bases aligning to TRBD1. The V gene end was trimmed by 5 bases and the J gene end by 0 bases; junction bases not matched to a gene: 20. CDR1 is SGHVS, CDR2 FQNEAQ, per germline. The CDR3 extends over 20 amino acids. The CDR3 region is CASSPRFGTGTIPSSYEQYF. For the CDR3, the DNA is TGTGCCAGCAGCCCACGCTTCGGGACAGGGACTATACCAAGCTCCTACGAGCAGTACTTC.

V usage is TRBV10-3 and J usage is TRBJ2-7; unclear D gene. Trimming shortened V by 6 bases and J by 4 bases, and 19 bases separated the two germline ends. Germline CDR1 ENHRY, CDR2 SYGVKD. This CDR3 comprises 15 residues. CDR3 sequence reads: CAISTTPQNSYEQYF. The CDR3 coding sequence is TGTGCCATCAGCACCACCCCACAAAACAGTTACGAGCAGTACTTC.

The chain employs TRBV28 and TRBJ1-1; 7 bases agree with TRBD1. The germline CDR1 and CDR2 sequences are MDHEN and SYDVKM. Trimming removed 11 bases from V and 7 bases from J; junction bases left unmatched: 16. The CDR3 sequence is 14 residues long. The DNA for the CDR3 is TGTGCCGCTCAAGGGGGCCCCCAAATAGTTGAAGCTTTCTTT. This gives the protein CAAQGGPQIVEAFF.

The gene calls are TRBV5-4 and TRBJ2-3, with a weak D call TRBD1 (6 bases). The CDR3 is made up of 15 amino acids. Trimming removed 2 bases at V and 7 bases at J, with 17 bases between. The germline V gene encodes CDR1 SGHNT and CDR2 YYREEE (reference sequence). CDR3 region: CASSFFGGSVYTQYF. DNA of the CDR3: TGTGCCAGCAGCTTCTTTGGGGGCAGTGTTTATACGCAGTATTTT.

This clone came up once. The chain employs TRBV6-5 and TRBJ1-6; 8 positions match TRBD1. This CDR3 is built from 14 residues. Losses at the gene ends were 9 bases for V and 7 bases for J; bases not matched to a gene: 8. Germline CDR1 reads MNHEY; CDR2 reads SVGAGI. The CDR3 DNA sequence: TGTGCCAGTTCTGGGAGGACAGGGAATTCACCCCTCCACTTT. It specifies CASSGRTGNSPLHF.

The chain couples TRBV18 to TRBJ1-2; weak D call: TRBD1 (5 bases). The germline V gene encodes CDR1 KGHSH and CDR2 LQKENI. CDR3 length equals 13 residues. V was shortened by 3 bases and J by 5 bases, with 10 bases between the two germline ends. CDR3 protein: CASSPGTDYGYTF. The CDR3 coding sequence is TGTGCCAGCTCACCCGGGACTGATTATGGCTACACCTTC. The full variable domain, with the rest looked up from reference TRBV18 and TRBJ1-2, is NAGVMQNPRHLVRRRGQEARLRCSPMKGHSHVYWYRQLPEEGLKFMVYLQKENIIDESGMPKERFSAEFPKEGPSILRIQQVVRGDSAAYFCASSPGTDYGYTFGSGTRLTVV.

V gene TRBV28 combines with J gene TRBJ2-3; TRBD2 is a possible D gene (6 bases). Germline CDR1 and CDR2: MDHEN and SYDVKM. This CDR3 has 17 amino acids. The V and J ends lost 3 bases and 5 bases respectively, with 21 bases between them. CDR3 in DNA: TGTGCCAGCAGTTTGTTTACGGGCGGCGGGATAAGAGATACGCAGTATTTT. It is translated as CASSLFTGGGIRDTQYF.

The V gene is TRBV28, the J gene TRBJ2-1, with 8 nucleotides matching TRBD2. Germline lookup yields CDR1 MDHEN and CDR2 SYDVKM. There are 21 residues in the CDR3. V was clipped by 4 bases and J by 0 bases; unmatched bases: 20. The CDR3, as DNA: TGTGCCAGCAGTTACCCCTCTGACGGGGTAGCGGGGCCAAGCTCCTACAATGAGCAGTTCTTC. It encodes CASSYPSDGVAGPSSYNEQFF. The whole variable domain, filled in from reference TRBV28 and TRBJ2-1, reads DVKVTQSSRYLVKRTGEKVFLECVQDMDHENMFWYRQDPGLGLRLIYFSYDVKMKEKGDIPEGYSVSREKKERFSLILESASTNQTSMYLCASSYPSDGVAGPSSYNEQFFGPGTRLTVL.